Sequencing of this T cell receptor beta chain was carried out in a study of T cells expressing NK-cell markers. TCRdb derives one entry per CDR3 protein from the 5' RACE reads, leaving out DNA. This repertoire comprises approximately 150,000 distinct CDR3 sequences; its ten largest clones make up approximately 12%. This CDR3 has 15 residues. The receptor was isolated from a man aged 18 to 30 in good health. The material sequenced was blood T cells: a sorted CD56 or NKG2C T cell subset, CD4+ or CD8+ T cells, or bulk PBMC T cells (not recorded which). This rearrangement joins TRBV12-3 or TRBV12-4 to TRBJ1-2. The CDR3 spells CASSLAMDVFWGYTF.